This T cell receptor beta chain derives from a study of post-analysis software for immune sequencing data. At the level of the study: Relapsing-remitting, secondary progressive and progressive-relapsing multiple sclerosis were all included among the disease courses. Study-level results: Included in a set of several TRBV segments more frequent in patients than controls were TRBV5-6, TRBV5-1 and TRBV20-1. Compared with controls, patients showed significantly lower normalized Chao1 diversity.

The germline gives CDR1 MGHRA, CDR2 YSYEKL. V lost 0 bases to trimming and J lost 0 bases; unmatched junction nucleotides: 6. The CDR3 has 18 amino acids. cDNA libraries of TCR beta carried unique molecular identifiers. TCRdb re-called the PCR reads with MiXCR, one entry per CDR3 protein. Here the sample spans 250,000 to 300,000 distinct CDR3 sequences, 30% to 45% being singletons. This clonotype was detected many times. Its antigen is currently unknown. The chain uses TRBV4-1 and TRBJ2-5; 11 bases agree with TRBD2. The specimen was blood. The TCR sequence derives from a girl aged 10-17 years with multiple sclerosis. The CDR3 region has the DNA TGCGCCAGCAGCCAAGATGGGACTAGCGGACGGTACCAAGAGACCCAGTACTTC. This translates into CASSQDGTSGRYQETQYF.